The TCR beta chain under discussion was sequenced for a study of cytomegalovirus exposure and HLA in healthy donors. This CDR3 contains 13 residues. Unmatched junction bases numbered 0, after V lost 0 bases and J lost 9 bases. The germline gives CDR1 LGHNA, CDR2 YSLEER. The PCR ran on 60 Vbeta and 13 Jbeta primers. The assay was immunoSEQ multiplex PCR, and TCRdb's table has in-frame clones only and misses some. The table includes tens of thousands of clones, more than 80% detected once. This TCR was recovered from a woman aged 25 to 39 in good health and CMV-seronegative. The chain recombines TRBV4-3 with TRBJ2-1, with 9 bases fitting TRBD1. Sequencing input: PBMCs. In DNA form, the CDR3 reads TGCGCCAGCAGCCAAGAACAGGGGGCTGAGCAGTTCTTC. Translation gives CASSQEQGAEQFF.